The present T cell receptor beta chain was sequenced within a study of T-cell reconstitution after alpha-beta-depleted transplantation in children. Broader study findings: Expanded graft clones, several hundred of them, were reportedly the source of alpha-beta T cells about two months after transplant. T-cell counts and diversity were attributed mostly to newly produced T cells one year after transplant.

Preparing the TCRbeta library involved the use of unique molecular identifiers. TCRdb used MiXCR to reprocess the PCR reads, holding one entry per CDR3 protein. The table includes some 220,000 distinct CDR3 sequences, about 11% detected once. The CDR3 is made up of 18 amino acids. V lost 6 bases to trimming and J lost 4 bases; unmatched junction nucleotides: 15. The V gene's germline CDR1 is MNHNS and CDR2 SASEGT. This clonotype was recorded at least ten times. Its antigen is undetermined. The receptor was isolated from a child less than two years old with acute myeloid leukemia, due to receive a stem cell transplant. Source: PBMCs, taken before TCRalphabeta/CD19-depleted stem cell transplant. The V and J genes are TRBV6-1 and TRBJ2-7, with 13 bases matching TRBD2. CDR3 DNA: TGTGCCAGCAGAAGTACGGGACTAGCGGGATATGATTGGTACGAGCAGTACTTC. Protein: CASRSTGLAGYDWYEQYF.